Only a few counts were recorded for the clone carrying this T cell receptor beta chain. Antigen: not known. The data originate from a study of response to subunit inactivated influenza vaccine. General study results and limits: Authors suggested that a seasonal influenza vaccination recruits few new T cells each time.

TCRdb re-analysed the RT-PCR reads in MiXCR, keeping a single row per CDR3 protein. The table includes about 520,000 distinct CDR3 sequences, approximately 7.3% detected once. The CDR3 totals 17 residues. V gave up 7 bases and J gave up 1 base, with 22 bases separating them. Germline V gene sequence: CDR1 SGHAT, CDR2 FQNNGV. This clonotype originated in a man in his fifties or sixties who received an inactivated influenza vaccine. The sample here was PBMCs from blood, taken roughly 24 months after vaccination. This rearrangement joins TRBV11-2 to TRBJ2-5; D unclear. CDR3 DNA sequence: TGTGCCAGCAAGACGGACCCGGTTCCCCCACCCCAAGAGACCCAGTACTTC. Its translation: CASKTDPVPPPQETQYF. Full variable domain (missing parts from reference TRBV11-2 and TRBJ2-5): EAGVAQSPRYKIIEKRQSVAFWCNPISGHATLYWYQQILGQGPKLLIQFQNNGVVDDSQLPKDRFSAERLKGVDSTLKIQPAKLEDSAVYLCASKTDPVPPPQETQYFGPGTRLLVL.